Shown below are 11 T cell receptor beta chains from a single sample sequenced in a study of identical twins. TCRdb itself ran the 5' RACE reads through MiXCR, one entry per CDR3 protein. The sample comprises about 660,000 distinct CDR3 sequences, 8% to 9% of which are singletons, and around 0.98% rests with the top ten. The same data also contributed to another study, on yellow fever vaccine responses in identical twins.

The sequencing sample was made of PBMCs. The receptors derive from a woman aged 18-29 years in good health.

This clonotype was counted a few times. The rearrangement joins TRBV5-1 to TRBJ2-7; D might be TRBD1 (5 bases). This CDR3 region has 14 residues. The V and J ends lost 4 bases and 3 bases respectively, with 14 bases between them. From germline, CDR1 is SGHRS and CDR2 YFSETQ. CDR3 sequence (DNA): TGCGCCAGCAGCGCCAAACAGGTGCACTACGAGCAGTACTTC. This translates into CASSAKQVHYEQYF. The full variable domain, with the rest looked up from reference TRBV5-1 and TRBJ2-7, is KAGVTQTPRYLIKTRGQQVTLSCSPISGHRSVSWYQQTPGQGLQFLFEYFSETQRNKGNFPGRFSGRQFSNSRSEMNVSTLELGDSALYLCASSAKQVHYEQYFGPGTRLTVT.

This clonotype was detected only a few times. This chain links TRBV21-1 with TRBJ2-3; the tabulated D call, TRBD2, remains unverified against the DNA. TRBV21-1 is a documented pseudogene. This CDR3 spans 19 amino acids. The CDR3 loop is CASSKSRILLASGTDTQYF. CDR3 nucleotide sequence: TGTGCCAGCAGCAAATCCCGCATTTTACTAGCGTCTGGTACAGATACGCAGTATTTT.

In this sample, this clonotype turned up many times. This chain uses TRBV9 with TRBJ2-1, with D tentatively TRBD2 (6 bases). CDR1 is SGDLS and CDR2 is YYNGEE in the germline V gene. CDR3 length equals 15 residues. Trimming removed 5 bases at V and 0 bases at J, with 12 bases between. The CDR3 region is CASSARGSSYNEQFF. The CDR3 DNA is TGTGCCAGCAGTGCTCGGGGGAGCTCCTACAATGAGCAGTTCTTC.

This clonotype turned up a few times. V usage is TRBV20-1 and J usage is TRBJ1-4; D gene ambiguous. The CDR3 totals 14 residues. V was pared by 3 bases and J by 2 bases, with 10 bases between. Germline CDR1 reads DFQATT; CDR2 reads SNEGSKA (reference sequence). For the CDR3, the DNA is TGCAGTGCTAGTTACGTAACGACTAATGAAAAACTGTTTTTT. This encodes CSASYVTTNEKLFF.

V gene TRBV20-1 combines with J gene TRBJ2-3, with TRBD2 matching 10 bases. This CDR3 comprises 12 residues. CDR1 and CDR2 (germline): DFQATT, SNEGSKA (reference sequence). Germline trimming cut 7 bases from V and 6 bases from J; bases unmatched to any gene: 4. The CDR3 nucleotides are TGCAGTGGGTATAGCGGGGGGGATACGCAGTATTTT. Encoded protein: CSGYSGGDTQYF.

In this sample, this clonotype turned up a few times. CDR3 protein: CASSGQGQPYNEQFF. The CDR3 DNA sequence: TGTGCCAGCAGCGGTCAGGGGCAACCCTACAATGAGCAGTTCTTC. V is TRBV11-2 and J is TRBJ2-1; D is perhaps TRBD1 (6 bases). Trimming left V 5 bases short and J 2 bases short, with 13 bases between. Germline CDR1 and CDR2: SGHAT and FQNNGV. The CDR3 runs 15 residues.

This clonotype occurred a few times. J is TRBJ2-1 and V is TRBV6-5; a weak D match, TRBD2 (6 bases). This CDR3 contains 12 residues. CDR1 is MNHEY, CDR2 SVGAGI, per germline. Trimming stripped 7 bases from V and 10 bases from J, with 14 bases between. The CDR3 DNA reads TGTGCCAGCACCACGGCTGCGGGAGAGCAGTTCTTC. It translates to CASTTAAGEQFF.

Only a few counts were recorded for this clonotype. V and J are TRBV7-2 and TRBJ2-3; D remains ambiguous. This CDR3 contains 14 residues. Germline loops: CDR1 SGHTA, CDR2 FQGNSA. Trimming left V 4 bases short and J 8 bases short, with 16 bases between. The CDR3 nucleotides are TGTGCCAGCAGCTGGGTGCCGACGACGAGTACGCAGTATTTT. Protein: CASSWVPTTSTQYF.

The genes are TRBV7-3 and TRBJ2-1, with 8 bases fitting TRBD1. This CDR3 is 16 amino acids long. Per the germline V gene, CDR1 is SGHTA and CDR2 is FQGTGA. J was trimmed by 10 bases and V by 5 bases; bases with no gene match: 16. The CDR3 DNA reads TGTGCCAGCAGCGTAAAACCGGGACAGGCGGAAGACGAGCAGTTCTTC. Translated, it gives CASSVKPGQAEDEQFF.

This clonotype showed up just a few times. V usage is TRBV12-3 or TRBV12-4 and J usage is TRBJ2-7; weak D call: TRBD2 (5 bases). Trimming stripped 5 bases from V and 3 bases from J, with 17 bases between. The CDR3 is 15 amino acids. CDR3 nucleotides: TGTGCCAGCAGTCACCTCAAAGCGGTGGGCTACGAGCAGTACTTC. This codes for CASSHLKAVGYEQYF.

The sample holds many counts of this clonotype. The chain joins TRBV10-1 to TRBJ2-2; TRBD1 agrees at 10 bases. V shed 6 bases, J shed 3 bases, and the junction held 7 bases outside the gene matches. Germline V CDR1 and CDR2: WNHNN, SYGVQD (reference sequence). CDR3 length: 16 amino acids. The CDR3 bases are TGCGCCAGCAGGGACAAGACAGGGGGCGACACCGGGGAGCTGTTTTTT. Translating it yields CASRDKTGGDTGELFF.